Shown below are 5 T cell receptor beta chains from a single sample sequenced in a study of shared clonotypes between healthy human individuals. As defined, naive CD8 cells were CD45RO-negative and positively selected for CCR7, with terminally differentiated effector memory CD45RA+ cells excluded. Profiled with immunoSEQ multiplex PCR; TCRdb holds only in-frame clones, not every one. The sample lists about 2.2 million clones; 85% to 95% were seen once. The sequencing sample was made of naive CD8+ T cells from PBMCs. The source is a young man in good health. Some clones in this sample may be carry-over from other donors' samples.

V is TRBV7-9 and J is TRBJ2-7; 8 bases are shared with TRBD1. This CDR3 comprises 15 residues. Germline CDR1 and CDR2: SEHNR and FQNEAQ (reference sequence). The trim removed 0 bases at V and 7 bases at J, leaving 8 bases unmatched. CDR3 coding DNA: TGTGCCAGCAGCTTAGCCGGACAGGGCCGGAATGAGCAGTACTTC. It specifies CASSLAGQGRNEQYF.

The chain recombines TRBV7-2 with TRBJ2-3; tentative D call: TRBD1 (5 bases). Trimming removed 2 bases from V and 2 bases from J, with 8 bases in between. Germline CDR1 is SGHTA and CDR2 is FQGNSA. The CDR3 is made up of 14 amino acids. The DNA of the CDR3 is TGTGCCAGCAGCTTAATAGGGGTCACAGATACGCAGTATTTT. Translating gives CASSLIGVTDTQYF.

CDR3 in DNA: TGTGCCAGCAGTGAATGGTCGAGCAGGGGGGAGCTGTTTTTT. Its protein is CASSEWSSRGELFF. V and J are TRBV25-1 and TRBJ2-2; no reliable D call. This CDR3 has 14 amino acids. The V end was cut by 1 base, the J end by 8 bases, with 11 bases between. CDR1 is MGHDK and CDR2 is SYGVNS in the germline V gene.

This chain links TRBV7-9 with TRBJ2-5, with a weak D call TRBD2 (5 bases). The germline V and J ends were trimmed by 7 bases and 5 bases, with 17 bases remaining between them. This CDR3 spans 14 amino acids. The germline CDR1 and CDR2 sequences are SEHNR and FQNEAQ (reference sequence). CDR3 sequence reads: CASTWVGSLETQYF. As DNA, the CDR3 is TGTGCCAGCACCTGGGTAGGGAGTTTGGAGACCCAGTACTTC.

This chain joins TRBV6-1 and TRBJ2-7; D is ambiguous. Looked up from germline, CDR1 is MNHNS and CDR2 is SASEGT. Trimming left V 8 bases short and J 6 bases short, with 17 bases between. This CDR3 comprises 13 residues. CDR3 DNA sequence: TGTGCCAGCGGGTCGGGCTGGTCGGGCGAGCAGTACTTC. As protein: CASGSGWSGEQYF.